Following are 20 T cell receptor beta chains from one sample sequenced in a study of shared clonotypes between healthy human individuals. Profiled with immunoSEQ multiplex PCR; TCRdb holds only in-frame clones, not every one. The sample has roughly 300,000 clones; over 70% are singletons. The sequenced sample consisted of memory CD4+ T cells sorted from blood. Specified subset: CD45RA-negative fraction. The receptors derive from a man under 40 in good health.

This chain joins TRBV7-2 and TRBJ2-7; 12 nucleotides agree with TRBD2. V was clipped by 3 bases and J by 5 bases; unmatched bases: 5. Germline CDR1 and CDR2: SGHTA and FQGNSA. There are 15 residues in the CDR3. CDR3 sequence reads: CASSLTSGRFDEQYF. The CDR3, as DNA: TGTGCCAGCAGCTTGACTAGCGGGAGATTCGACGAGCAGTACTTC.

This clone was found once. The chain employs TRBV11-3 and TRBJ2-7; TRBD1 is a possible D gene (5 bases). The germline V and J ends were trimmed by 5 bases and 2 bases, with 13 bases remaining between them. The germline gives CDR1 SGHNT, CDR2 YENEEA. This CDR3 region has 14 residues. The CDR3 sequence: CASSPRGNPYEQYF. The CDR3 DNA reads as TGTGCCAGCAGCCCTAGGGGCAACCCCTACGAGCAGTACTTC. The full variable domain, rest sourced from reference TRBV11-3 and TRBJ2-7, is EAGVVQSPRYKIIEKKQPVAFWCNPISGHNTLYWYLQNLGQGPELLIRYENEEAVDDSQLPKDRFSAERLKGVDSTLKIQPAELGDSAVYLCASSPRGNPYEQYFGPGTRLTVT.

The CDR3 DNA follows: TGTGCCAGCTCACCCGATTTATCGACGGGGGAGCTGTTTTTT. Protein product: CASSPDLSTGELFF. The chain couples TRBV18 to TRBJ2-2; D is undetermined. In germline, CDR1 is KGHSH, CDR2 LQKENI. The V end was cut by 3 bases, the J end by 8 bases, with 13 bases between. The CDR3 consists of 14 residues. The full variable domain, with the rest looked up from reference TRBV18 and TRBJ2-2, is NAGVMQNPRHLVRRRGQEARLRCSPMKGHSHVYWYRQLPEEGLKFMVYLQKENIIDESGMPKERFSAEFPKEGPSILRIQQVVRGDSAAYFCASSPDLSTGELFFGEGSRLTVL.

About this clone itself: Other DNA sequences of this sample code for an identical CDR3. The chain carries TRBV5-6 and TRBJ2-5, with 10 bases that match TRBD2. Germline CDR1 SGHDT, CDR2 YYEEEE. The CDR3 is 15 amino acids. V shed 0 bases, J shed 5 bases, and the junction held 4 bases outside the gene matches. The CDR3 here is CASSLGTSGRETQYF. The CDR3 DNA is TGTGCCAGCAGCTTGGGGACTAGCGGTAGGGAGACCCAGTACTTC.

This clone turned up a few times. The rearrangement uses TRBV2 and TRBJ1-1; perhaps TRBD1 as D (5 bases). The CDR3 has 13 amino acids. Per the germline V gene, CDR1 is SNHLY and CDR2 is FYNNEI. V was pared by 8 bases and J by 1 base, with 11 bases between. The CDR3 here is CASRFQGNTEAFF. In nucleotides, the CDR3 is TGTGCCAGCCGATTTCAGGGGAACACTGAAGCTTTCTTT.

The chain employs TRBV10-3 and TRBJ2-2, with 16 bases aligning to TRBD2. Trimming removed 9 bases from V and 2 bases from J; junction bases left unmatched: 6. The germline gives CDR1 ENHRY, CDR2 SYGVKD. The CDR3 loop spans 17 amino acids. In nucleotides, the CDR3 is TGTGCCATGGGGACTAGCGGGAGGGCCTCTAACACCGGGGAGCTGTTTTTT. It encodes CAMGTSGRASNTGELFF.

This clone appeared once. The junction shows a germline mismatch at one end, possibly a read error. The CDR3 DNA sequence: TGTGCCACCAGCCGAGACCCCGGGTTCGGGCAGTACTTC. This encodes CATSRDPGFGQYF. The rearrangement links TRBV15 to TRBJ2-7; no clear D gene. Germline values: CDR1 LNHNV, CDR2 YYDKDF (reference sequence). The CDR3 length is 13 residues.

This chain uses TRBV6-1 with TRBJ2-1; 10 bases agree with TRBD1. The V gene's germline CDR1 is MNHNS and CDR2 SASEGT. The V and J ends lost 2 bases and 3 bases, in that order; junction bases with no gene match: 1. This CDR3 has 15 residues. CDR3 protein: CASSERTGGYNEQFF. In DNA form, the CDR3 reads TGTGCCAGCAGTGAAAGGACAGGGGGCTACAATGAGCAGTTCTTC.

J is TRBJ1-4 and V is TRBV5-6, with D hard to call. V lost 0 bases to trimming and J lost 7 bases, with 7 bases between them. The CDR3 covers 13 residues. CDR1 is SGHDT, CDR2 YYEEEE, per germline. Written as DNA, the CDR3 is TGTGCCAGCAGCTTGGCGGGCTCTGAAAAACTGTTTTTT. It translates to CASSLAGSEKLFF.

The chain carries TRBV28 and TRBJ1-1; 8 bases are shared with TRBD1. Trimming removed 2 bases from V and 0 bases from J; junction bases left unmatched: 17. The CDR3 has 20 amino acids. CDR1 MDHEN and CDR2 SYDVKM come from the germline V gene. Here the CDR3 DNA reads TGTGCCAGCAGTTTAAGGACAGGGTCCGAGGAGCGACGAGTGAACACTGAAGCTTTCTTT. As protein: CASSLRTGSEERRVNTEAFF.

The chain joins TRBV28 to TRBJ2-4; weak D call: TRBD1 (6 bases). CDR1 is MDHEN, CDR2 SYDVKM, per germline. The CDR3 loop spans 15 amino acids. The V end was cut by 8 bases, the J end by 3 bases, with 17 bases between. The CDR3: CASQGKMSGKNIQYF. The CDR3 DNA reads TGTGCCAGCCAGGGGAAAATGTCAGGCAAAAACATTCAGTACTTC. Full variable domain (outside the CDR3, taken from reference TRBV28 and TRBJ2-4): DVKVTQSSRYLVKRTGEKVFLECVQDMDHENMFWYRQDPGLGLRLIYFSYDVKMKEKGDIPEGYSVSREKKERFSLILESASTNQTSMYLCASQGKMSGKNIQYFGAGTRLSVL.

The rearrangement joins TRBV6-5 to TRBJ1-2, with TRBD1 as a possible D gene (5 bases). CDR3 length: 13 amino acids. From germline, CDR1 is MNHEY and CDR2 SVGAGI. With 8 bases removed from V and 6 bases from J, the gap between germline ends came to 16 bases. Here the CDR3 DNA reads TGTGCCAGCCGCTGGGCGGGGCAAAATGGCTACACCTTC. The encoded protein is CASRWAGQNGYTF.

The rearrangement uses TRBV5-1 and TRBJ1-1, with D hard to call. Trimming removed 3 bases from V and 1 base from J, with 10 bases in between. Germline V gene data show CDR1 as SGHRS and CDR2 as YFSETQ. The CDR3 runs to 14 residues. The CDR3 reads CASSSLAGNTEAFF. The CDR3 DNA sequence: TGCGCCAGCAGCTCCCTAGCAGGGAACACTGAAGCTTTCTTT.

CDR3 bases: TGTGCCAGCAGCCCTGGGGGATCTGGGGCCAACGTCCTGACTTTC. Encoded protein: CASSPGGSGANVLTF. The J gene is TRBJ2-6, the V gene TRBV5-6; D might be TRBD1 or TRBD2, each matching 5 bases. The CDR3 contains 15 residues. The V gene's germline CDR1 is SGHDT and CDR2 YYEEEE. The V and J ends lost 4 bases and 1 base respectively, with 9 bases between them.

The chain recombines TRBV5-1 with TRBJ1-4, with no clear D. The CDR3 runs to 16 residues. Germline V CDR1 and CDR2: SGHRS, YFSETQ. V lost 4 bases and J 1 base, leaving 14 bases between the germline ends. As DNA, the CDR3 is TGCGCCAGCAGCGCTTGTTCTGTGGAAACTAATGAAAAACTGTTTTTT. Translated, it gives CASSACSVETNEKLFF.

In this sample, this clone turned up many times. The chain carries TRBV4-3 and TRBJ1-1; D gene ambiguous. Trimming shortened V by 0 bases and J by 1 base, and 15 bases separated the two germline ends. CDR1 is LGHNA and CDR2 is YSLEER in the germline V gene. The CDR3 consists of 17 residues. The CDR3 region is CASSQESGRIANTEAFF. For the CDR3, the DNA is TGCGCCAGCAGCCAAGAATCTGGGCGGATCGCGAACACTGAAGCTTTCTTT.

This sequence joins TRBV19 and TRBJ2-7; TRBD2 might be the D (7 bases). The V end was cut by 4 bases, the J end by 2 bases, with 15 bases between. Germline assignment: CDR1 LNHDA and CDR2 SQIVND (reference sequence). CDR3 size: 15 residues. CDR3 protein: CASSKRGHNTYEQYF. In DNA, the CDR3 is TGTGCCAGTAGTAAGCGGGGACATAATACCTACGAGCAGTACTTC.

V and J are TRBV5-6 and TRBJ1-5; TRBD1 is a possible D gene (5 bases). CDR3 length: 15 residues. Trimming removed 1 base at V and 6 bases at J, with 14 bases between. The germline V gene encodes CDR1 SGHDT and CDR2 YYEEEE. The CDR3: CASSLRQGMLQPQHF. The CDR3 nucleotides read TGTGCCAGCAGCTTGCGGCAGGGTATGCTTCAGCCCCAGCATTTT.

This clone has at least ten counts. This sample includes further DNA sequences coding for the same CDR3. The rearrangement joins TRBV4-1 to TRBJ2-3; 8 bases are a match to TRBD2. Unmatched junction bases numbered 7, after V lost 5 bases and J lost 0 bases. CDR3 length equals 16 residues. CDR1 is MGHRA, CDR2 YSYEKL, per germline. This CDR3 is CASSFQLAESTDTQYF. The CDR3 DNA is TGCGCCAGCAGCTTTCAACTAGCGGAGAGCACAGATACGCAGTATTTT.

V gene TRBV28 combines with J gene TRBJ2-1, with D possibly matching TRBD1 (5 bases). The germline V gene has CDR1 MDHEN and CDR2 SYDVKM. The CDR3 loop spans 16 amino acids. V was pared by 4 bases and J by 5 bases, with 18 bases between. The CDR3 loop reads CASSSPLGRRHNEQFF. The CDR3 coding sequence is TGTGCCAGCAGTTCCCCCTTGGGGCGGAGACACAATGAGCAGTTCTTC.